This TCR beta chain emerged from a study of CD8+ T cells in alopecia areata. At the level of the study: Tofacitinib administration to treated patients was oral, at 5 to 10 mg twice daily.

The study's findings and limits: Sharing of TCR sequences between patients (possibly for HLA-related reasons) was less clear than in mice.

Turning to this clone: Its antigen is currently unknown.

Trimming at V came to 5 bases and at J to 6 bases, leaving 9 bases not matched to a gene. This CDR3 region has 15 residues. Germline V gives CDR1 MNHEY, CDR2 SVGAGI. Both peripheral blood and punch biopsies of lesional scalp skin were obtained from patients who had alopecia areata. Sequencing relied on a cDNA template that was reverse transcribed from extracted RNA. Assay: immunoSEQ multiplex PCR; the TCRdb copy retains only in-frame clones and omits some. The data show approximately 61,000 clones, with 96% seen just once and roughly 26% held by the top ten. The chain recombines TRBV6-5 with TRBJ2-1, with 8 bases lining up with TRBD2. The TCR sequence derives from a human donor with alopecia areata. The sample was CD8+ T cells sorted from blood, taken at week 0. The CDR3 loop reads CASSVDGGAGNEQFF. The CDR3 DNA reads TGTGCCAGCAGTGTTGACGGGGGGGCGGGCAATGAGCAGTTCTTC.